The entry below describes one T cell receptor (beta chain). Its matching antigen is unknown. These data come from a study of shared clonotypes between healthy human individuals. The method was immunoSEQ multiplex PCR; TCRdb's version includes in-frame clones alone and lacks a portion of them. The profile shows millions of clones, 93% of them singletons. V was shortened by 3 bases and J by 2 bases, with 8 bases between the two germline ends. CDR1 is SQVTM, CDR2 ANQGSEA, per germline. The CDR3 consists of 12 residues. Naive CD8 cells, CD45RO-negative and positively selected for CCR7, excluded terminally differentiated effector memory CD45RA+ cells. Recent vaccinations or acute infections were absent in the healthy HIV-negative adult donors. Regarding the study as a whole: Tissue TCR repertoires likely differ from these blood-only repertoires.

The clonotype comes from a man aged 18 to 29 in good health. Some clones in this sample may be carry-over from other donors' samples. Sequencing was performed on naive CD8+ T cells from PBMCs. This sequence joins TRBV29-1 and TRBJ2-7; D uncertain. For the CDR3, the DNA is TGCAGCGTTGAGGAAAGGACCTACGAGCAGTACTTC. Its translation is CSVEERTYEQYF.